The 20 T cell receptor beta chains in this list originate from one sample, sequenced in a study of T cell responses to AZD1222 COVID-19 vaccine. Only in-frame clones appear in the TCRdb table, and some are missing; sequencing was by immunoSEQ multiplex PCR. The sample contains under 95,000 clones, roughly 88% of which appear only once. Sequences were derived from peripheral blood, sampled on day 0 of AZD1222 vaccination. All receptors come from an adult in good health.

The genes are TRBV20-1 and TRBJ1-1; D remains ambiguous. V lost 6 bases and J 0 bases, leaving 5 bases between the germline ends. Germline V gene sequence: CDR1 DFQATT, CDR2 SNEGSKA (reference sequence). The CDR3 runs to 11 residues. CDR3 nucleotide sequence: TGCAGTGCGGGGATGAACACTGAAGCTTTCTTT. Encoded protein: CSAGMNTEAFF.

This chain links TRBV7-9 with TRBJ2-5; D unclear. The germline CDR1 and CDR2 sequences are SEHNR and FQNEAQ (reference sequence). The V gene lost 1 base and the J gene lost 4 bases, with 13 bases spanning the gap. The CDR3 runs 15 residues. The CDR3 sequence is CASSLGSGVGETQYF. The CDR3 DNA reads TGTGCCAGCAGCTTAGGTTCTGGGGTGGGAGAGACCCAGTACTTC.

The CDR3 reads CASSLGGLETQYF. CDR3 DNA: TGTGCCAGTAGCTTAGGGGGTTTGGAGACCCAGTACTTC. The chain couples TRBV19 to TRBJ2-5; the D gene is possibly TRBD1 (6 bases). Between the trimmed V and J ends, which lost 6 bases and 5 bases, there was a span of 13 bases. Germline V gene lookup returns CDR1 LNHDA and CDR2 SQIVND (reference sequence). There are 13 residues in the CDR3.

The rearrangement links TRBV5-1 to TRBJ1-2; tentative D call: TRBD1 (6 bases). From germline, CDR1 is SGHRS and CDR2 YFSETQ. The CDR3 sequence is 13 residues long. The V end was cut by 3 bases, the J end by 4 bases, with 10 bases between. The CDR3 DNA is TGCGCCAGCAGCTACAGGGTTACCTATGGCTACACCTTC. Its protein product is CASSYRVTYGYTF.

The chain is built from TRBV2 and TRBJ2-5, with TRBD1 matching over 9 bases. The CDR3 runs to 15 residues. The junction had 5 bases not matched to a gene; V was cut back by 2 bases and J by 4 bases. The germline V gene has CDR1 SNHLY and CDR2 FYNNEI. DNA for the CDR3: TGTGCCAGCAGTGAATGGGACAGGGCGATAGAGACCCAGTACTTC. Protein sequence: CASSEWDRAIETQYF.

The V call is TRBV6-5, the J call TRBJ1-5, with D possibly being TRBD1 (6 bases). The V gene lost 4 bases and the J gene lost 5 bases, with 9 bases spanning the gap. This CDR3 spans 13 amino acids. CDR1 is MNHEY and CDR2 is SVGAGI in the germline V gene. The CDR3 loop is CASSLQGYQPQHF. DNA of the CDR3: TGTGCCAGCAGTTTACAGGGTTATCAGCCCCAGCATTTT.

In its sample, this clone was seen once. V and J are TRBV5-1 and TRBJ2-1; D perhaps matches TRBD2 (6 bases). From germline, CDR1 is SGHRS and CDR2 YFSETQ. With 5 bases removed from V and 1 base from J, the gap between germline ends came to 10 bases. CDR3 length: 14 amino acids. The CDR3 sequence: CASREGWSYNEQFF. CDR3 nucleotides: TGCGCCAGCAGGGAGGGGTGGTCCTACAATGAGCAGTTCTTC.

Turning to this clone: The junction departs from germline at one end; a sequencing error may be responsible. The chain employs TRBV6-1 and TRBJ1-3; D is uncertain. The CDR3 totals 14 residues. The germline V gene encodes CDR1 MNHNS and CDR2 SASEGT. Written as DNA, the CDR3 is TGTGCCAGCAGGGAAGGGATCTCTGGAAACACCATATATTTT. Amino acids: CASREGISGNTIYF.

The CDR3 nucleotides are TGTGCCAGCTCGCGGGACAGGGGCTATGGCTACACCTTC. This translates into CASSRDRGYGYTF. The rearrangement joins TRBV18 to TRBJ1-2; 10 nucleotides line up with TRBD1. CDR1 and CDR2 from the germline V gene are KGHSH and LQKENI. V was clipped by 6 bases and J by 4 bases; unmatched bases: 2. The CDR3 extends over 13 amino acids.

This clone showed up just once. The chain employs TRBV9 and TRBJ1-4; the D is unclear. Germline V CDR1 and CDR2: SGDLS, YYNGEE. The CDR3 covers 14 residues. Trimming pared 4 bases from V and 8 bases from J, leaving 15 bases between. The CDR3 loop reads CASSSHPDLEKLFF. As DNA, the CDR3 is TGTGCCAGCAGCAGCCATCCAGACTTGGAAAAACTGTTTTTT.

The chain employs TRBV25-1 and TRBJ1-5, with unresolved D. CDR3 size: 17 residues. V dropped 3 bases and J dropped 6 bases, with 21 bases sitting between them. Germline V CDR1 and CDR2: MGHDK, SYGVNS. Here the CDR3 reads CASSEGRGRSTPQPQHF. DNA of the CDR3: TGTGCCAGCAGTGAGGGTCGTGGCAGGTCGACCCCTCAGCCCCAGCATTTT.

The CDR3 DNA reads as TGTGCCAGCAGCCCGCAGGGGGTTTACACTGAAGCTTTCTTT. Its translation: CASSPQGVYTEAFF. This rearrangement joins TRBV3-1 (or the pseudogene TRBV3-2) to TRBJ1-1; 7 nucleotides match TRBD1. This CDR3 has 14 amino acids. Germline CDR1 LGHDT, CDR2 YNNKEL (reference sequence). V was pared by 4 bases and J by 3 bases, with 5 bases of the junction left unmatched.

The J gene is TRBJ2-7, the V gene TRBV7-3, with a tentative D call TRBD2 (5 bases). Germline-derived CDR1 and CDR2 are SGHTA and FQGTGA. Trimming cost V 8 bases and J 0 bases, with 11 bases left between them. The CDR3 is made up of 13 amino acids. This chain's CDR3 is CASARGISYEQYF. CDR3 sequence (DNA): TGTGCCAGCGCCCGAGGGATCTCCTACGAGCAGTACTTC. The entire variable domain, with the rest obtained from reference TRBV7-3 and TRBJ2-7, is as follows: GAGVSQTPSNKVTEKGKYVELRCDPISGHTALYWYRQSLGQGPEFLIYFQGTGAADDSGLPNDRFFAVRPEGSVSTLKIQRTERGDSAVYLCASARGISYEQYFGPGTRLTVT.

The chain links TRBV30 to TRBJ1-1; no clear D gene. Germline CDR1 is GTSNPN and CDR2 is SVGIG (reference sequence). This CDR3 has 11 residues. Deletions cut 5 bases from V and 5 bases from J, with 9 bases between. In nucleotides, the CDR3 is TGTGCCTGGCATCGGGAGACTGAAGCTTTCTTT. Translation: CAWHRETEAFF.

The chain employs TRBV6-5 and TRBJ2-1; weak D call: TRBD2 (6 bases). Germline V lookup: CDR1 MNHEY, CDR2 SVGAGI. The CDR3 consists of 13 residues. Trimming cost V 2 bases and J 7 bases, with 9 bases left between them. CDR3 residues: CASSYRGFNEQFF. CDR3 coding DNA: TGTGCCAGCAGTTACCGGGGGTTTAATGAGCAGTTCTTC.

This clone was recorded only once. The CDR3 nucleotides are TGTGCCAGCAGTCTAGTCCCCGGGGGGCAGGAGACCCAGTACTTC. It codes for CASSLVPGGQETQYF. The chain joins TRBV28 to TRBJ2-5; TRBD2 might be the D (7 bases). Deletions cut 5 bases from V and 5 bases from J, with 18 bases between. Per the germline V gene, CDR1 is MDHEN and CDR2 is SYDVKM. CDR3 length: 15 amino acids.

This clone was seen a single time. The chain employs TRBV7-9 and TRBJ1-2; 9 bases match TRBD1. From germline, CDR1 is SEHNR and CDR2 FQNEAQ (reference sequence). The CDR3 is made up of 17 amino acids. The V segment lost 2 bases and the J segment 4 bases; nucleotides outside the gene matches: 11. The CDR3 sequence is CASSLPSGLGQGYGYTF. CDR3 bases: TGTGCCAGCAGCTTACCCTCCGGGTTGGGACAGGGCTATGGCTACACCTTC. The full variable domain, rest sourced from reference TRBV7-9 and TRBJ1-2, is DTGVSQNPRHKITKRGQNVTFRCDPISEHNRLYWYRQTLGQGPEFLTYFQNEAQLEKSRLLSDRFSAERPKGSFSTLEIQRTEQGDSAMYLCASSLPSGLGQGYGYTFGSGTRLTVV.

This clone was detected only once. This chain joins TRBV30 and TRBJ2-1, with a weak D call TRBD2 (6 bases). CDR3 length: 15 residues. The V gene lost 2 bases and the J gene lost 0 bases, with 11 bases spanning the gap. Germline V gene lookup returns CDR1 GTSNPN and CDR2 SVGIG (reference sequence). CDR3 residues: CAWSILARSYNEQFF. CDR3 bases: TGTGCCTGGAGTATACTAGCCCGCTCCTACAATGAGCAGTTCTTC.

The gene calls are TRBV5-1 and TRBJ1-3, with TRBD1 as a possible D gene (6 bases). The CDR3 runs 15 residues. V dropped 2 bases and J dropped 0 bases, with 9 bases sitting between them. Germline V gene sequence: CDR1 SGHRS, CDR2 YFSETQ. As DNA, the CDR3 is TGCGCCAGCAGCTTCTCAGGGGACTCTGGAAACACCATATATTTT. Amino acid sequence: CASSFSGDSGNTIYF.

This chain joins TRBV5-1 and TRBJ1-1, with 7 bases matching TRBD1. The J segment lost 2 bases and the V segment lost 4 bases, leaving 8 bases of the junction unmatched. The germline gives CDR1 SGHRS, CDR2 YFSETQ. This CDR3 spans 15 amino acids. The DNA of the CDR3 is TGCGCCAGCAGCGACGGGACAGTGAGAAACACTGAAGCTTTCTTT. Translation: CASSDGTVRNTEAFF.